The 32 T cell receptor beta chains presented below share a single source sample, sequenced in a study of PD-1 blockade in classical Hodgkin lymphoma. Clones were read by immunoSEQ multiplex PCR, and TCRdb kept only the in-frame ones, dropping some. The repertoire holds around 100,000 clones, with about 89% as singletons. All trial patients relapsed after autologous stem cell transplantation. The sample was peripheral blood mononuclear cells (PBMCs), taken before the second cycle of nivolumab. These receptors originate from a human donor with classical Hodgkin lymphoma.

The chain is built from TRBV30 and TRBJ2-7; possibly TRBD1 for D (5 bases). The length of the CDR3 is 14 residues. Germline V gene lookup returns CDR1 GTSNPN and CDR2 SVGIG (reference sequence). V was shortened by 8 bases and J by 2 bases, with 19 bases between the two germline ends. Here the CDR3 reads CALNRPRRAYEQYF. CDR3 coding DNA: TGTGCCCTCAACCGCCCCCGCAGGGCCTACGAGCAGTACTTC.

This clone was detected only once. The V call is TRBV11-3, the J call TRBJ2-7; 11 positions agree with TRBD1. Germline CDR1 is SGHNT and CDR2 is YENEEA. This CDR3 spans 13 amino acids. Germline trimming cut 4 bases from V and 7 bases from J; bases unmatched to any gene: 3. In DNA form, the CDR3 reads TGTGCCAGCAGCTGGGACAGGGGGAGTGAGCAGTACTTC. Its protein is CASSWDRGSEQYF.

The chain is built from TRBV5-4 and TRBJ2-6, with 9 bases fitting TRBD1. The V gene end was trimmed by 9 bases and the J gene end by 3 bases; junction bases not matched to a gene: 13. Per the germline V gene, CDR1 is SGHNT and CDR2 is YYREEE (reference sequence). CDR3 size: 17 residues. This CDR3 reads CATEGPGQGFGANVLTF. The CDR3 DNA is TGTGCCACGGAAGGACCGGGACAGGGTTTTGGGGCCAACGTCCTGACTTTC.

This chain connects TRBV13 to TRBJ2-3, with D uncertain. The V gene's germline CDR1 is PRHDT and CDR2 FYEKMQ (reference sequence). The CDR3 spans 15 residues. V shed 5 bases and J shed 4 bases, with 16 bases lying between them. The CDR3 loop is CASSPNGVTPDTQYF. As DNA, the CDR3 is TGTGCCAGCAGCCCCAACGGTGTTACCCCAGATACGCAGTATTTT.

The rearrangement joins TRBV15 to TRBJ1-3; the D gene is possibly TRBD1 (5 bases). Trimming took off 0 bases at V and 0 bases at J, with 9 bases between the two ends. CDR3 length: 16 residues. Germline CDR1 reads LNHNV; CDR2 reads YYDKDF (reference sequence). The CDR3 DNA reads TGTGCCACCAGCAGAGATCGGACATACTCTGGAAACACCATATATTTT. Translation: CATSRDRTYSGNTIYF.

The chain has TRBV4-2 and TRBJ2-2; D is undetermined. V lost 1 base and J 4 bases, leaving 10 bases between the germline ends. From germline, CDR1 is LGHNA and CDR2 YNFKEQ. This CDR3 has 15 residues. CDR3 nucleotides: TGTGCCAGCAGCCAAGGACCCTTCTCCACCGGGGAGCTGTTTTTT. As protein: CASSQGPFSTGELFF.

This chain uses TRBV9 with TRBJ2-5; a possible D gene is TRBD1 (5 bases). V gave up 2 bases and J gave up 9 bases, with 14 bases separating them. Germline V gene data show CDR1 as SGDLS and CDR2 as YYNGEE. This CDR3 spans 13 amino acids. The CDR3 bases are TGTGCCAGCAGCGTCGCAGGGCCTGGGGCCCAGTACTTC. This sequence encodes CASSVAGPGAQYF.

The chain carries TRBV5-1 and TRBJ2-2, with D possibly TRBD1 on 5 matching bases. The CDR3 spans 14 residues. The V end lost 0 bases, the J end lost 4 bases, and 7 bases lay between the germline ends. CDR1 is SGHRS, CDR2 YFSETQ, per germline. DNA of the CDR3: TGCGCCAGCAGCTTGGGCCAGGGCACCGGGGAGCTGTTTTTT. It yields the protein CASSLGQGTGELFF. The whole variable domain, filled in from reference TRBV5-1 and TRBJ2-2, reads KAGVTQTPRYLIKTRGQQVTLSCSPISGHRSVSWYQQTPGQGLQFLFEYFSETQRNKGNFPGRFSGRQFSNSRSEMNVSTLELGDSALYLCASSLGQGTGELFFGEGSRLTVL.

This sequence joins TRBV6-6 and TRBJ1-5, with TRBD1 as a possible D gene (6 bases). The germline V gene has CDR1 MNHNY and CDR2 SVGAGI (reference sequence). Trimming removed 0 bases at V and 6 bases at J, with 12 bases between. CDR3 length equals 15 residues. The CDR3 sequence is CASSYSNRAGQPQHF. CDR3 in DNA: TGTGCCAGCAGTTACTCGAACAGGGCCGGTCAGCCCCAGCATTTT.

This clone was detected only once. The rearrangement links TRBV11-2 to TRBJ2-1; 8 nucleotides align to TRBD2. Losses at the gene ends were 7 bases for V and 10 bases for J; bases not matched to a gene: 18. The CDR3 totals 16 residues. Germline V gene sequence: CDR1 SGHAT, CDR2 FQNNGV. The CDR3, as DNA: TGTGCCAGCAACCCCCGTGGGCGGGGGGACTTTGGGGAGCAGTTCTTC. Its protein is CASNPRGRGDFGEQFF.

J is TRBJ1-3 and V is TRBV4-2; D remains ambiguous. V was cut by 1 base and J by 4 bases, with 11 bases left in between. The V gene's germline CDR1 is LGHNA and CDR2 YNFKEQ. This CDR3 has 15 residues. The CDR3 reads CASSQGPILGNTIYF. The CDR3 nucleotides read TGTGCCAGCAGCCAAGGACCGATCCTCGGAAACACCATATATTTT.

This chain joins TRBV28 and TRBJ2-6; the D is unclear. From germline, CDR1 is MDHEN and CDR2 SYDVKM. The length of the CDR3 is 15 residues. The V end was cut by 6 bases, the J end by 1 base, with 10 bases between. The DNA of the CDR3 is TGTGCCAGCAGCCCCCCCGGGTCTGGGGCCAACGTCCTGACTTTC. This encodes CASSPPGSGANVLTF.

The chain is built from TRBV7-2 and TRBJ2-5, with 7 positions matching TRBD2. The CDR3 has 15 residues. V lost 5 bases and J lost 4; bases outside the gene matches: 10. Germline values: CDR1 SGHTA, CDR2 FQGNSA. The CDR3 DNA follows: TGTGCCAGCAGCGTTAACGGGGGGACCCGAGAGACCCAGTACTTC. This codes for CASSVNGGTRETQYF.

The chain combines TRBV5-6 with TRBJ2-7, with 7 bases lining up with TRBD2. Looked up from germline, CDR1 is SGHDT and CDR2 is YYEEEE. The CDR3 has 14 residues. V lost 5 bases to trimming and J lost 1 base; unmatched junction nucleotides: 6. As DNA, the CDR3 is TGTGCCAGCAGTCCGGTCGGGGGGTCCTACGAGCAGTACTTC. Translating gives CASSPVGGSYEQYF.

The CDR3 region has the DNA TGCGCCAGCAGCCCAAAGGACGGGGTGGGAAGGCCCCAGCATTTT. It specifies CASSPKDGVGRPQHF. The chain is built from TRBV4-1 and TRBJ1-5; D remains ambiguous. The CDR3 has 15 residues. V lost 4 bases, J lost 9 bases, and 19 bases lay in between. CDR1 MGHRA and CDR2 YSYEKL come from the germline V gene.

The V and J genes are TRBV10-3 and TRBJ1-5; D possibly corresponds to TRBD1 (5 bases). Trimming shortened V by 0 bases and J by 7 bases, and 16 bases separated the two germline ends. CDR1 ENHRY and CDR2 SYGVKD come from the germline V gene. This CDR3 is built from 16 residues. CDR3 amino acids: CAISESVGGGSQPQHF. The CDR3 DNA is TGTGCCATCAGTGAGTCAGTGGGTGGGGGGTCACAGCCCCAGCATTTT.

V and J are TRBV27 and TRBJ2-1; 13 bases fit TRBD2. CDR3 length equals 18 residues. Germline V gives CDR1 MNHEY, CDR2 SMNVEV (reference sequence). Trimming took 6 bases from V and 0 from J; bases not matched to a gene: 8. CDR3 residues: CASSPTSGGSRSYNEQFF. The CDR3 DNA follows: TGTGCCAGCAGCCCGACTAGCGGGGGGTCCCGCTCCTACAATGAGCAGTTCTTC.

V is TRBV9 and J is TRBJ2-2; D ambiguous. CDR3 length: 13 amino acids. V was clipped by 4 bases and J by 2 bases, with 6 bases between them. Germline lookup yields CDR1 SGDLS and CDR2 YYNGEE. The CDR3 protein is CASSTPNTGELFF. The CDR3 bases are TGTGCCAGCAGCACGCCCAACACCGGGGAGCTGTTTTTT. The full variable domain, with the rest looked up from reference TRBV9 and TRBJ2-2, is DSGVTQTPKHLITATGQRVTLRCSPRSGDLSVYWYQQSLDQGLQFLIQYYNGEERAKGNILERFSAQQFPDLHSELNLSSLELGDSALYFCASSTPNTGELFFGEGSRLTVL.

This clone was counted between two and nine times. The rearrangement uses TRBV7-2 and TRBJ2-7; 7 bases line up with TRBD2. This CDR3 contains 14 residues. Germline CDR1 is SGHTA and CDR2 is FQGNSA. J was trimmed by 1 base and V by 0 bases; bases with no gene match: 0. The DNA for the CDR3 is TGTGCCAGCAGCTTAGCACTAGCGTCCTACGAGCAGTACTTC. Amino acids: CASSLALASYEQYF.

This clone was seen only a few times. The chain carries TRBV6-1 and TRBJ2-3; 12 bases are shared with TRBD2. The germline gives CDR1 MNHNS, CDR2 SASEGT. The junction had 7 bases not matched to a gene; V was cut back by 7 bases and J by 5 bases. The CDR3 has 15 residues. The CDR3, as DNA: TGTGCCAGCAACCCGCTAGCGGGGGGGGTAGATACGCAGTATTTT. It codes for CASNPLAGGVDTQYF.

The rearrangement joins TRBV6-4 to TRBJ2-6, with 8 bases lining up with TRBD2. The CDR3 covers 19 residues. The V gene end was trimmed by 2 bases and the J gene end by 0 bases; junction bases not matched to a gene: 9. Germline assignment: CDR1 MRHNA and CDR2 SNTAGT. CDR3 sequence (DNA): TGTGCCAGCAGTGACGACTTGGTAGCGGGGAACTCTGGGGCCAACGTCCTGACTTTC. Its translation: CASSDDLVAGNSGANVLTF.

The rearrangement joins TRBV5-8 to TRBJ2-7, with 7 bases matching TRBD2. Germline trimming cut 0 bases from V and 5 bases from J; bases unmatched to any gene: 8. The germline V gene has CDR1 SGHTS and CDR2 YDEGEE. The CDR3 is 15 residues long. In nucleotides, the CDR3 is TGTGCCAGCAGCTTGGACGGGGGGATACTTGACGAGCAGTACTTC. Encoded protein: CASSLDGGILDEQYF. Looking up the rest from reference TRBV5-8 and TRBJ2-7 gives the full variable domain: EAGVTQSPTHLIKTRGQQATLRCSPISGHTSVYWYQQALGLGLQFLLWYDEGEERNRGNFPPRFSGRQFPNYSSELNVNALELEDSALYLCASSLDGGILDEQYFGPGTRLTVT.

The chain has TRBV5-6 and TRBJ2-4, with D uncertain. CDR3 size: 14 residues. Germline V CDR1 and CDR2: SGHDT, YYEEEE. V was pared by 0 bases and J by 0 bases, with 4 bases between. CDR3 coding DNA: TGTGCCAGCAGCTTGGAGTTAGCCAAAAACATTCAGTACTTC. It encodes CASSLELAKNIQYF.

The rearrangement links TRBV9 to TRBJ1-1; TRBD1 aligns across 7 bases. The V gene's germline CDR1 is SGDLS and CDR2 YYNGEE. V was clipped by 4 bases and J by 1 base; unmatched bases: 13. The CDR3 covers 17 residues. The CDR3 DNA is TGTGCCAGCAGCTTCCAACAGGGGAAGGGTGGGAACACTGAAGCTTTCTTT. Translating gives CASSFQQGKGGNTEAFF. Variable domain in full (rest from reference TRBV9 and TRBJ1-1): DSGVTQTPKHLITATGQRVTLRCSPRSGDLSVYWYQQSLDQGLQFLIQYYNGEERAKGNILERFSAQQFPDLHSELNLSSLELGDSALYFCASSFQQGKGGNTEAFFGQGTRLTVV.

CDR3 region: CASSEGGGPDTQYF. The CDR3 coding sequence is TGTGCCAGCAGCGAAGGGGGGGGCCCGGATACGCAGTATTTT. J is TRBJ2-3 and V is TRBV4-2, with a possible D match to TRBD2 (7 bases). The V end lost 5 bases, the J end lost 6 bases, and 15 bases lay between the germline ends. Per germline, CDR1 LGHNA and CDR2 YNFKEQ. The CDR3 is 14 amino acids.

A word on this clone: Mismatch with germline at one junction end may stem from a read error. The chain couples TRBV5-6 to TRBJ2-1, with 12 bases matching TRBD2. The CDR3 is made up of 15 amino acids. Germline V CDR1 and CDR2: SGHDT, YYEEEE. Here the CDR3 DNA reads TGTGCCAGCAGCTTGACTAGCGGGGGGACGGATGAGCAGCTCTTC. It codes for CASSLTSGGTDEQLF.

This sequence joins TRBV11-2 and TRBJ1-1, with TRBD1 as a possible D gene (5 bases). The germline V gene has CDR1 SGHAT and CDR2 FQNNGV. This CDR3 is built from 13 residues. The V gene lost 3 bases and the J gene lost 3 bases, with 8 bases spanning the gap. The CDR3 sequence: CASSLGTDTEAFF. In DNA, the CDR3 is TGTGCCAGCAGCTTGGGGACGGACACTGAAGCTTTCTTT.

The chain carries TRBV25-1 and TRBJ1-2; D may be TRBD1 (5 bases). Germline loops: CDR1 MGHDK, CDR2 SYGVNS. V was pared by 3 bases and J by 0 bases, with 8 bases between. This CDR3 is 14 amino acids long. CDR3 loop: CASSDYRTNYGYTF. The CDR3 DNA sequence: TGTGCCAGCAGTGACTACAGGACTAACTATGGCTACACCTTC.

The V call is TRBV6-4, the J call TRBJ2-3, with D maybe TRBD2 (7 bases). CDR3 length equals 15 residues. V was clipped by 2 bases and J by 4 bases, with 13 bases between them. CDR1 and CDR2 from the germline V gene are MRHNA and SNTAGT. DNA for the CDR3: TGTGCCAGCAGTGACGGGGCGGGGGCTTCAGATACGCAGTATTTT. Translated, it gives CASSDGAGASDTQYF.

CDR3 protein: CASKLRQQRAFF. The CDR3, as DNA: TGTGCCAGCAAACTCCGACAGCAGAGAGCTTTCTTT. V is TRBV5-8 and J is TRBJ1-1; a possible D gene is TRBD1 (5 bases). The CDR3 is 12 residues long. V was trimmed by 6 bases and J by 10 bases, leaving 16 bases between them. Germline loops: CDR1 SGHTS, CDR2 YDEGEE.

Written as DNA, the CDR3 is TGTGCCAGTGAGACAGGGGGGAATCAGCCCCAGCATTTT. This sequence encodes CASETGGNQPQHF. The chain couples TRBV19 to TRBJ1-5; 9 nucleotides align to TRBD1. This CDR3 region has 13 residues. With V trimmed by 8 bases and J by 4 bases, 3 bases remained unmatched. Germline CDR1 LNHDA, CDR2 SQIVND (reference sequence).

This clone was recorded only once. The chain uses TRBV30 and TRBJ1-6; weak D call: TRBD1 (5 bases). V lost 3 bases and J 11 bases, leaving 14 bases between the germline ends. The CDR3 is 13 residues long. Germline CDR1 reads GTSNPN; CDR2 reads SVGIG (reference sequence). CDR3 sequence (DNA): TGTGCCTGGAGCGACAGCTTTATGGCACCCCTCCACTTT. Translated, it gives CAWSDSFMAPLHF.